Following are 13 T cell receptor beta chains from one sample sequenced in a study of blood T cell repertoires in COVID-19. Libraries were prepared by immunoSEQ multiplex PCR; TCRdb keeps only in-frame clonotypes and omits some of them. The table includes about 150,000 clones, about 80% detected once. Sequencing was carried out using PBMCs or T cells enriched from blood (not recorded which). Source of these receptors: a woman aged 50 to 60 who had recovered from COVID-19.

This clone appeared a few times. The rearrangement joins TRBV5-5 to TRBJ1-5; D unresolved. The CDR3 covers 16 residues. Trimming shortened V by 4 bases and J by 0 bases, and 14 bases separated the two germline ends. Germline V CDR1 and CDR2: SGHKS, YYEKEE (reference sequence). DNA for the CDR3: TGTGCCAGCAGCCCAAGAGGTGGAGTTAGCAATCAGCCCCAGCATTTT. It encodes CASSPRGGVSNQPQHF.

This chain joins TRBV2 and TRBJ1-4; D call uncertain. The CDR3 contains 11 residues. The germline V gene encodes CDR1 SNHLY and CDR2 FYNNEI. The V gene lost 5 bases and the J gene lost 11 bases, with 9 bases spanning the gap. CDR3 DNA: TGTGCCAGCAGTCCCCACGGGAAACTGTTTTTT. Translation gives CASSPHGKLFF.

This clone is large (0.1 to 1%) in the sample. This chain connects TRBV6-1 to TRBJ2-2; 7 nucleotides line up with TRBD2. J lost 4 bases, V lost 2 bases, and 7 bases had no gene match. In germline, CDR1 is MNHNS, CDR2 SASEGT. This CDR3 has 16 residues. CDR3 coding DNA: TGTGCCAGCAGTGAAATTGCTGGGGGGGTCACCGGGGAGCTGTTTTTT. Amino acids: CASSEIAGGVTGELFF.

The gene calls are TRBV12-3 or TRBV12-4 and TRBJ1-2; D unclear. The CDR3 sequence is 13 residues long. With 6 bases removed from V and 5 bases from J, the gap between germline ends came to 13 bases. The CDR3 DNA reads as TGTGCCAGCAGCTCCGAGGCTGGGTATGGCTACACCTTC. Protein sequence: CASSSEAGYGYTF.

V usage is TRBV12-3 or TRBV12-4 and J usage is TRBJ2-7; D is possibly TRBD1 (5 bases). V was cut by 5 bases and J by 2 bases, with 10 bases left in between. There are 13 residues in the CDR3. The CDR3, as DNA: TGTGCCAGCAGTCCTACAGGAACCTACGAGCAGTACTTC. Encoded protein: CASSPTGTYEQYF.

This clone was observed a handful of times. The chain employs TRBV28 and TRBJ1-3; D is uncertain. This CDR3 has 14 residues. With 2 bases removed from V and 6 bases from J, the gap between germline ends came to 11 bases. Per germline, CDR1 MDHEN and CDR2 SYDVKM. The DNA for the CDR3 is TGTGCCAGCAGTTTAGGCCAGACTCCAAACACCATATATTTT. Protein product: CASSLGQTPNTIYF. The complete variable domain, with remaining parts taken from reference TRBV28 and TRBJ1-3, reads DVKVTQSSRYLVKRTGEKVFLECVQDMDHENMFWYRQDPGLGLRLIYFSYDVKMKEKGDIPEGYSVSREKKERFSLILESASTNQTSMYLCASSLGQTPNTIYFGEGSWLTVV.

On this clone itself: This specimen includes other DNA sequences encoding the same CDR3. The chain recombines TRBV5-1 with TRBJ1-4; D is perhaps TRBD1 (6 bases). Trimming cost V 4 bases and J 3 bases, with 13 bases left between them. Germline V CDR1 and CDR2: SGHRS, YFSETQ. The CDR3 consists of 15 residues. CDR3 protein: CASSDPTGSNEKLFF. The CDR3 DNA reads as TGCGCCAGCAGCGACCCGACAGGCTCTAATGAAAAACTGTTTTTT.

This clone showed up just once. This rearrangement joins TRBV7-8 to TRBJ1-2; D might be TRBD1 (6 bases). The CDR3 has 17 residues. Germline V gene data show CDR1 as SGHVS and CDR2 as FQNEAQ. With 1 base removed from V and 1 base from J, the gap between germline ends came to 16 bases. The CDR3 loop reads CASSLVGRQGSNYGYTF. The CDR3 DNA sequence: TGTGCCAGCAGCTTAGTAGGTCGGCAGGGGAGTAACTATGGCTACACCTTC.

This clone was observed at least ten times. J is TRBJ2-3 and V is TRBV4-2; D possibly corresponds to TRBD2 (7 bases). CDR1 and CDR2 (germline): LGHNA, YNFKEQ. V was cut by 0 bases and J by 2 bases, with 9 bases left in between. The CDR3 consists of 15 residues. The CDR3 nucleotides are TGTGCCAGCAGCCAAGATCGGGGGGCCACAGATACGCAGTATTTT. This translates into CASSQDRGATDTQYF.

CDR3 in DNA: TGTGCCACCAACTCGCCTTGGACAGGGGCGAAAGATACGCAGTATTTT. Translating it yields CATNSPWTGAKDTQYF. This chain joins TRBV19 and TRBJ2-3, with 9 bases that match TRBD1. CDR3 size: 16 residues. The junction had 16 bases not matched to a gene; V was cut back by 10 bases and J by 5 bases. The germline CDR1 and CDR2 sequences are LNHDA and SQIVND (reference sequence). Based on the CDR3 plus reference TRBV19 and TRBJ2-3, the full variable domain is DGGITQSPKYLFRKEGQNVTLSCEQNLNHDAMYWYRQDPGQGLRLIYYSQIVNDFQKGDIAEGYSVSREKKESFPLTVTSAQKNPTAFYLCATNSPWTGAKDTQYFGPGTRLTVL.

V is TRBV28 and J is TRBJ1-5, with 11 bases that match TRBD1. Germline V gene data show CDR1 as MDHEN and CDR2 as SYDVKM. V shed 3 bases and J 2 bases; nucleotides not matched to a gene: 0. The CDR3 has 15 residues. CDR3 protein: CASSLGQGGNQPQHF. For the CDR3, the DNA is TGTGCCAGCAGTTTGGGACAGGGGGGCAATCAGCCCCAGCATTTT.

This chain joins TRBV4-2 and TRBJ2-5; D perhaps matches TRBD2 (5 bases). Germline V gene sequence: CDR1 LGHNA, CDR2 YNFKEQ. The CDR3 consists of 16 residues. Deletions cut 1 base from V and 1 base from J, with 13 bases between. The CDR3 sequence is CASSQVEAEGQETQYF. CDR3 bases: TGTGCCAGCAGCCAAGTGGAGGCAGAAGGCCAAGAGACCCAGTACTTC.

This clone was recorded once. The CDR3 region has the DNA TGTGCCAGCAGCCAGAACCTCTATGGGGAGTTGTTTTTT. This translates into CASSQNLYGELFF. The chain uses TRBV3-1 (or the pseudogene TRBV3-2) and TRBJ1-4; no firm D call. V lost 3 bases and J 15 bases, leaving 17 bases between the germline ends. Germline V gene sequence: CDR1 LGHDT, CDR2 YNNKEL (reference sequence). The CDR3 consists of 13 residues.